Listed below are T cell receptor beta chains from one sample, sequenced in a study of long-term antiretroviral therapy in people with HIV. Measured with immunoSEQ multiplex PCR; TCRdb has only the in-frame clones, and not every one. The table includes 13,000 to 15,000 clones, approximately 85% detected once. The sequenced sample was unsorted PBMCs, obtained 6.2 years after starting antiretroviral therapy. All receptors derive from a man aged 35-49 years with HIV. Each CDR3 is given with its conserved first and last residue. D genes are given only for firm matches. The listing skips clone size in some rows; elsewhere it reads once, few, many or a size class.

abundance: NA
j_gene: TRBJ2-4
v_gene: TRBV27
d_gene: TRBD2
CDR3nt: TGTGCCAGCAGCCACCGGGGGGAATTCCCAGCCAAAAACATTCAGTACTTC
CDR3aa: CASSHRGEFPAKNIQYF

abundance: NA
j_gene: TRBJ2-1
v_gene: TRBV4-3
d_gene: TRBD2
CDR3nt: TGCGCCAGCAGCCAAGAAACTAGCGTGTTATTCTTC
CDR3aa: CASSQETSVLFF

abundance: NA
j_gene: TRBJ2-7
v_gene: TRBV4-3
d_gene: TRBD1
CDR3nt: TGCGCCAGCAGCCAAGACTCCGGGACAGGGTTAATTTACGAGCAGTACTTC
CDR3aa: CASSQDSGTGLIYEQYF

abundance: NA
j_gene: TRBJ1-5
v_gene: TRBV7-9
d_gene: TRBD1
CDR3nt: TGTGCCAGCAGCTTCGGGACAGGGGTTGTTCAGCCCCAGCATTTT
CDR3aa: CASSFGTGVVQPQHF

abundance: NA
j_gene: TRBJ2-1
v_gene: TRBV6-4
d_gene: NA
CDR3nt: TGTGCCAGCAGTGATTCTCCCAAAACGGAGCAGTTCTTC
CDR3aa: CASSDSPKTEQFF

abundance: NA
j_gene: TRBJ2-5
v_gene: TRBV27
d_gene: NA
CDR3nt: TGTGCCAGCACCCACTCCGGCGAACAAATAAAAGAGACCCAGTACTTC
CDR3aa: CASTHSGEQIKETQYF

abundance: NA
j_gene: TRBJ2-3
v_gene: TRBV6-5
d_gene: TRBD2
CDR3nt: TGTGCCACCAAGACTAGCGGGTCTGATACGCAGTATTTT
CDR3aa: CATKTSGSDTQYF

abundance: NA
j_gene: TRBJ2-5
v_gene: TRBV4-2
d_gene: NA
CDR3nt: TGTGCCAGCAGCCCCCTCAGGCTGCGGGAAGAGACCCAGTACTTC
CDR3aa: CASSPLRLREETQYF

abundance: NA
j_gene: TRBJ2-2
v_gene: TRBV5-1
d_gene: NA
CDR3nt: TGCGCCAGCAGCTTGTTGAGCTCGAACACCGGGGAGCTGTTTTTT
CDR3aa: CASSLLSSNTGELFF

abundance: NA
j_gene: TRBJ2-7
v_gene: TRBV5-1
d_gene: NA
CDR3nt: TGCGCCAGCAGCTTGGCTGGCGGATCCTACGAGCAGTACTTC
CDR3aa: CASSLAGGSYEQYF

abundance: NA
j_gene: TRBJ2-3
v_gene: TRBV5-1
d_gene: TRBD1
CDR3nt: TGCGCCAGCAGCTTGGCCTGGACAGGACTTACAGATACGCAGTATTTT
CDR3aa: CASSLAWTGLTDTQYF

abundance: NA
j_gene: TRBJ1-2
v_gene: TRBV7-9
d_gene: NA
CDR3nt: TGTGCCAGCAGCCCCGCCGGGACAAATAACTATGGCTACACCTTC
CDR3aa: CASSPAGTNNYGYTF

abundance: NA
j_gene: TRBJ2-2
v_gene: TRBV27
d_gene: TRBD1
CDR3nt: TGTGCCAGCAGAATCCGGACAGGGGGCTCCACCGGGGAGCTGTTTTTT
CDR3aa: CASRIRTGGSTGELFF

abundance: NA
j_gene: TRBJ1-2
v_gene: TRBV2
d_gene: TRBD1
CDR3nt: TGTGCCAGCAGGCCGACAGGGGGCCCCCTATATGGCTACACCTTC
CDR3aa: CASRPTGGPLYGYTF

abundance: NA
j_gene: TRBJ2-6
v_gene: TRBV7-2
d_gene: TRBD1
CDR3nt: TGTGCCAGCAGCCTAAACAGGGGGCTGAGCGGGGCCAACGTCCTGACTTTC
CDR3aa: CASSLNRGLSGANVLTF

abundance: NA
j_gene: TRBJ2-2
v_gene: TRBV4-1
d_gene: NA
CDR3nt: TGCGCCAGCAGCCAAGATCTTTTTGGCCTAGCTCGCACCGGGGAGCTGTTTTTT
CDR3aa: CASSQDLFGLARTGELFF

abundance: NA
j_gene: TRBJ2-3
v_gene: TRBV5-4
d_gene: NA
CDR3nt: TGTGCCAGCAGCTTCGGGGGAAAGCAGGATACGCAGTATTTT
CDR3aa: CASSFGGKQDTQYF

abundance: once
j_gene: TRBJ2-4
v_gene: TRBV29-1
d_gene: TRBD1
CDR3nt: TGCAGCGTTGAAGACGTTGGGACAGACATTCAGTACTTC
CDR3aa: CSVEDVGTDIQYF

abundance: NA
j_gene: TRBJ1-2
v_gene: TRBV2
d_gene: TRBD1
CDR3nt: TGTGCCAGCAGTGCCGGACAGGGAAGGAGATATGGCTACACCTTC
CDR3aa: CASSAGQGRRYGYTF

abundance: NA
j_gene: TRBJ1-4
v_gene: TRBV5-1
d_gene: NA
CDR3nt: TGCGCCAGCAGCTTGGACACATCAACTAATGAAAAACTGTTTTTT
CDR3aa: CASSLDTSTNEKLFF

abundance: NA
j_gene: TRBJ2-1
v_gene: TRBV29-1
d_gene: NA
CDR3nt: TGCAGCGTTGAGCGGGAGTTCTTC
CDR3aa: CSVEREFF

abundance: NA
j_gene: TRBJ2-7
v_gene: TRBV9
d_gene: NA
CDR3nt: TGTGCCAGCAGCGCCTATGGGGGCAGCTACGAGCAGTACTTC
CDR3aa: CASSAYGGSYEQYF

abundance: NA
j_gene: TRBJ2-7
v_gene: TRBV9
d_gene: TRBD2
CDR3nt: TGTGCCAGCAGCGTAGGACTAGCGGGGGGGGAGCAGTACTTC
CDR3aa: CASSVGLAGGEQYF

abundance: NA
j_gene: TRBJ2-3
v_gene: TRBV7-2
d_gene: TRBD2
CDR3nt: TGTGCCAGCAGCTTAGGCCTAGCGGGGGGTGCAGATACGCAGTATTTT
CDR3aa: CASSLGLAGGADTQYF

abundance: NA
j_gene: TRBJ1-5
v_gene: TRBV19
d_gene: NA
CDR3nt: TGTGCCAGTAGTATAGAAGGGGCCGGGAATCAGCCCCAGCATTTT
CDR3aa: CASSIEGAGNQPQHF

abundance: NA
j_gene: TRBJ2-1
v_gene: TRBV1
d_gene: NA
CDR3nt: TGCACCAGCGGAAATCCCCTAATAGGATGCAATGAGCAGTTCTTC
CDR3aa: CTSGNPLIGCNEQFF

abundance: NA
j_gene: TRBJ2-1
v_gene: TRBV9
d_gene: NA
CDR3nt: TGTGCCAGCAGCGTAGGAGGAGGAGAGCAGTTCTTC
CDR3aa: CASSVGGGEQFF

abundance: NA
j_gene: TRBJ1-2
v_gene: TRBV9
d_gene: NA
CDR3nt: TGTGCCAGCAGCGGACTCCGGACAGAAAACTATGGCTACACCTTC
CDR3aa: CASSGLRTENYGYTF

abundance: NA
j_gene: TRBJ2-7
v_gene: TRBV27
d_gene: TRBD2
CDR3nt: TGTGCCAGCAGTTTCGGCCTAGCGGACTACGAGCAGTACTTC
CDR3aa: CASSFGLADYEQYF

abundance: NA
j_gene: TRBJ1-6
v_gene: TRBV6-6
d_gene: NA
CDR3nt: TGTGCCAGCAGTTACACGGCGACAGCGAATTCACCCCTCCACTTT
CDR3aa: CASSYTATANSPLHF

abundance: NA
j_gene: TRBJ2-4
v_gene: TRBV5-4
d_gene: TRBD1
CDR3nt: TGTGCCAGCAGCCCGGACAGGGGGGTAAAAAACATTCAGTACTTC
CDR3aa: CASSPDRGVKNIQYF

abundance: NA
j_gene: TRBJ1-4
v_gene: TRBV28
d_gene: NA
CDR3nt: TGTGCCAGCAGTTTTCGAACTAATGAAAAACTGTTTTTT
CDR3aa: CASSFRTNEKLFF

abundance: NA
j_gene: TRBJ2-5
v_gene: TRBV5-1
d_gene: TRBD2
CDR3nt: TGCGCCAGCAGCTTGGCCGGGGGGGGGTACCAAGAGACCCAGTACTTC
CDR3aa: CASSLAGGGYQETQYF

abundance: once
j_gene: TRBJ2-3
v_gene: TRBV5-5
d_gene: NA
CDR3nt: TGTGCCAGCAGCAGTGTTCGGGGGGCGTCGACAGATACGCAGTATTTT
CDR3aa: CASSSVRGASTDTQYF

abundance: few
j_gene: TRBJ2-7
v_gene: TRBV19
d_gene: NA
CDR3nt: TGTGCCAGTAGCCTAGCTGGGGGGTACGAGCAGTACTTC
CDR3aa: CASSLAGGYEQYF

abundance: NA
j_gene: TRBJ1-1
v_gene: TRBV6-5
d_gene: TRBD1
CDR3nt: TGTGCCAGCAGCGGACAGGGATCGAACACTGAAGCTTTCTTT
CDR3aa: CASSGQGSNTEAFF

abundance: NA
j_gene: TRBJ1-4
v_gene: TRBV7-2
d_gene: NA
CDR3nt: TGTGCCAGCAGCCCGACGGGGGCGCGTGAAAAACTGTTTTTT
CDR3aa: CASSPTGAREKLFF

abundance: NA
j_gene: TRBJ2-1
v_gene: TRBV7-2
d_gene: NA
CDR3nt: TGTGCCAGCAGCTTACTCGGAGTGGGCTCAAAAACTAATGAGCAGTTCTTC
CDR3aa: CASSLLGVGSKTNEQFF

abundance: NA
j_gene: TRBJ2-7
v_gene: TRBV6-6
d_gene: NA
CDR3nt: TGTGCCAGCAGGCAGGGGAGCTCCTACGAGCAGTACTTC
CDR3aa: CASRQGSSYEQYF

abundance: NA
j_gene: TRBJ2-2
v_gene: TRBV5-1
d_gene: NA
CDR3nt: TGCGCCAGCAGCCTTGTCGGGCTCACCGGGGAGCTGTTTTTT
CDR3aa: CASSLVGLTGELFF

abundance: once
j_gene: TRBJ2-2
v_gene: TRBV9
d_gene: NA
CDR3nt: TGTGCCAGCAGCGTAAATGTGATACTAGACACCGGGGAGCTGTTTTTT
CDR3aa: CASSVNVILDTGELFF

abundance: NA
j_gene: TRBJ2-2
v_gene: TRBV15
d_gene: NA
CDR3nt: TGTGCCACCAGCAGAGATCTACCGGGAGTTGCAAACACCGGGGAGCTGTTTTTT
CDR3aa: CATSRDLPGVANTGELFF

abundance: NA
j_gene: TRBJ2-1
v_gene: TRBV27
d_gene: TRBD2
CDR3nt: TGTGCCAGCAGTCCGCCCCATCTAGGCTTCGGACTAGCGGGAGGGGTCGATGAGCAGTTCTTC
CDR3aa: CASSPPHLGFGLAGGVDEQFF

abundance: few
j_gene: TRBJ1-2
v_gene: TRBV27
d_gene: NA
CDR3nt: TGTGCCAGCAGACTAGACGGTTCCTATGGCTACACCTTC
CDR3aa: CASRLDGSYGYTF

abundance: large
j_gene: TRBJ2-1
v_gene: TRBV27
d_gene: NA
CDR3nt: TGTGCCGTTGCAGATGGGGCAGACCCCTACAATGAGCAGTTCTTC
CDR3aa: CAVADGADPYNEQFF

abundance: NA
j_gene: TRBJ2-1
v_gene: TRBV7-9
d_gene: TRBD2
CDR3nt: TGTGCCAGCAGCCCAATTAGCGGGACCTTTTACAATGAGCAGTTCTTC
CDR3aa: CASSPISGTFYNEQFF